A selection of T cell receptor beta chains follows, all from one sample in a study of blood T cells in healthy people across ages. A single record per CDR3 protein comes from TCRdb applying MiXCR to the 5' RACE reads. The top ten clones hold around 30% of a sample with about 670,000 distinct CDR3 sequences, roughly two fifths of them seen once. The sequencing input was blood. These receptors originate from a man older than 75 in good health. The CDR3 runs from the conserved cysteine through the conserved F or W. The D gene is left open where the match is weak. Rows may omit the clone size; those that give it use once, few, many or a size class.

DNA,CDR3,D,size,J,V
TGTGCCAGCAGCAAAGACAGGGTTTCTTCCTACGAGCAGTACTTC,CASSKDRVSSYEQYF,-,-,TRBJ2-7,TRBV21-1
TGTGCCGGAGCGAGTTTGGGCCAGTACTTC,CAGASLGQYF,-,few,TRBJ2-7,TRBV6-2/TRBV6-3
TGTGCCAGCAGCCAAGCTCTTGGGTTCTCAGATACGCAGTATTTT,CASSQALGFSDTQYF,-,few,TRBJ2-3,TRBV14
TGCAGCGTTCAGTGGGCTGCTGAAGCTTTCTTT,CSVQWAAEAFF,-,few,TRBJ1-1,TRBV29-1
TGTGCCAGCAGCTTAGCCGTGACAGATCAGTACGAGCAGTACTTC,CASSLAVTDQYEQYF,-,-,TRBJ2-7,TRBV7-2
TGTGCCAGCAGGCCACGATTGTGGGATCCGCAAGAGACCCAGTACTTC,CASRPRLWDPQETQYF,-,few,TRBJ2-5,TRBV7-8
TGCGCCAGCAGCTTGGTGGTCAATGGGGAGCAGTACTTC,CASSLVVNGEQYF,-,-,TRBJ2-4,TRBV5-1
TGTGCCAGCGCCCCCCGAGGCAGGGCTTCACCCCTCCACTTT,CASAPRGRASPLHF,-,-,TRBJ1-6,TRBV21-1
TGTGCCACCAGTGGTAACCTAGTGGGCGATGAGCAGTTCTTC,CATSGNLVGDEQFF,-,few,TRBJ2-1,TRBV24-1
TGCGCCAGCAGCCAACTTACTAGCGGGACGTACAATGAGCAGTTCTTC,CASSQLTSGTYNEQFF,TRBD2,-,TRBJ2-1,TRBV4-1
TGTGCCAGCAGCGTAGAGGGGGGGCATGGCTACACCTTC,CASSVEGGHGYTF,-,many,TRBJ1-2,TRBV7-2
TGTGCCAGCAGCCAACCGGGACAGGGGCCTGAGCAGTTCTTC,CASSQPGQGPEQFF,TRBD1,-,TRBJ2-1,TRBV4-2
TGTGCCAGCAGCTTAGGACTAGCGGGAGTGGGCCCCTCCTACGAGCAGTACTTC,CASSLGLAGVGPSYEQYF,TRBD2,-,TRBJ2-7,TRBV7-9
TGTGCCAGCAGTTTGGGGGGCGTCCGGGCCTACGAGCAGTACTTC,CASSLGGVRAYEQYF,-,-,TRBJ2-7,TRBV7-2
TGTGCCAGCAGTTTTGGCGGGACAACTAATGAAAAACTGTTTTTT,CASSFGGTTNEKLFF,-,-,TRBJ1-4,TRBV28
TGTGCCAGCAGCCAAGACGACAGGGGGAATTCACCCCTCCACTTT,CASSQDDRGNSPLHF,TRBD1,few,TRBJ1-6,TRBV4-2
TGTGCCAGCAGTCGGACCTGGGCAGATACGCAGTATTTT,CASSRTWADTQYF,-,-,TRBJ2-3,TRBV12-3/TRBV12-4